This T cell receptor beta chain was identified in a study of cytomegalovirus exposure and HLA in healthy donors. Study context: From HLA-typed donors, an early data release held some 91 million unique TCRs. Overall study results and limits: A further, later analysis showed that HLA-associated TCR beta chains (compared with equally common others) were more clonally expanded. Whilst most TCR sequences proved rare, a subset of public TCRs occurred across many donors. According to the study, 160 or so TCR beta chains were cytomegalovirus-associated.

The CDR3 loop spans 13 amino acids. V gave up 3 bases and J gave up 0 bases, with 6 bases separating them. In germline, CDR1 is GTSNPN, CDR2 SVGIG (reference sequence). PCR was performed using 60 Vbeta and 13 Jbeta primers. The repertoire was sequenced with immunoSEQ multiplex PCR; TCRdb's copy has only in-frame clones and lacks some. The data hold about 95,000 clones, with over 60% observed a single time. Points on this clone: No antigen is known for it.

Input material: PBMCs. The sequence derives from a man aged 25 to 40 in good health and CMV-seropositive. The V gene is TRBV30, the J gene TRBJ2-1; D gene unclear. In DNA form, the CDR3 reads TGTGCCTGGAGCGAGAGCTCCTACAATGAGCAGTTCTTC. Protein product: CAWSESSYNEQFF.